The 8 T cell receptor beta chains below all came from one sample that was sequenced in a study of Ad26.COV2.S vaccination and SARS-CoV-2 variants. Assay: immunoSEQ multiplex PCR; the TCRdb copy retains only in-frame clones and omits some. This table has about 390,000 clones, more than 85% appearing once. Treatment reported: roughly 19 received Ad26.COV2.S at low or high dose, single or two shots; 5 received placebo; per-sample allocation not given. After the first vaccine or placebo injection, samples were drawn on day 63. The input for sequencing was peripheral blood, taken in a trial of Ad26.COV2.S vaccine versus placebo. The origin of the receptors is a person between 18 and 60 years old who received the Ad26.COV2.S COVID-19 vaccine or a placebo.

The rearrangement links TRBV6-5 to TRBJ2-6; possibly TRBD1 for D (5 bases). V lost 11 bases, J lost 0 bases, and 11 bases lay in between. The CDR3 sequence is 14 residues long. CDR1 is MNHEY and CDR2 is SVGAGI in the germline V gene. The CDR3 DNA is TGTGCCGGTACAGGTCTCTCTGGGGCCAACGTCCTGACTTTC. As protein: CAGTGLSGANVLTF.

The chain couples TRBV27 to TRBJ1-2, with 9 bases that match TRBD1. The CDR3 loop spans 14 amino acids. The trim removed 5 bases at V and 7 bases at J, leaving 8 bases unmatched. Germline CDR1 MNHEY, CDR2 SMNVEV (reference sequence). CDR3 nucleotide sequence: TGTGCCAGCAGTCGGGACAGGGACTATGTTGGCTACACCTTC. Translated: CASSRDRDYVGYTF.

This chain uses TRBV6-5 with TRBJ2-7; 10 bases are a match to TRBD2. The CDR3 runs to 15 residues. Germline lookup yields CDR1 MNHEY and CDR2 SVGAGI. Germline trimming cut 1 base from V and 2 bases from J; bases unmatched to any gene: 2. The CDR3 is CASSYLTSGAYEQYF. The CDR3 nucleotides read TGTGCCAGCAGTTACTTAACTAGCGGGGCCTACGAGCAGTACTTC.

The rearrangement links TRBV7-8 to TRBJ1-1; the D is unclear. CDR1 and CDR2 from the germline V gene are SGHVS and FQNEAQ. V lost 6 bases to trimming and J lost 4 bases, with 9 bases between them. The CDR3 length is 12 residues. The CDR3 loop is CASRVLGTEAFF. The CDR3 DNA reads as TGTGCCAGCAGGGTTCTCGGCACTGAAGCTTTCTTT.

The chain employs TRBV27 and TRBJ2-2; unclear D gene. Trimming removed 2 bases at V and 5 bases at J, with 6 bases between. CDR1 and CDR2 (germline): MNHEY, SMNVEV (reference sequence). This CDR3 is 13 amino acids long. The CDR3 DNA reads as TGTGCCAGCAGTTTAGTGGGAACCGGGGAGCTGTTTTTT. Amino acid sequence: CASSLVGTGELFF.

The CDR3 region is CASSPTGTRYEQYF. Here the CDR3 DNA reads TGCGCCAGCAGCCCGACCGGGACTAGATACGAGCAGTACTTC. J is TRBJ2-7 and V is TRBV5-1, with 8 bases that match TRBD2. This CDR3 spans 14 amino acids. Germline V gene data show CDR1 as SGHRS and CDR2 as YFSETQ. J lost 4 bases, V lost 4 bases, and 7 bases had no gene match.

J is TRBJ1-2 and V is TRBV19, with D unclear. Germline V gene data show CDR1 as LNHDA and CDR2 as SQIVND (reference sequence). The length of the CDR3 is 13 residues. Trimming removed 10 bases from V and 0 bases from J, with 12 bases in between. In nucleotides, the CDR3 is TGTGCCACCCAGGTGGGGACTAACTATGGCTACACCTTC. The encoded protein is CATQVGTNYGYTF.

This chain connects TRBV13 to TRBJ2-5; 12 bases agree with TRBD2. Germline CDR1 reads PRHDT; CDR2 reads FYEKMQ (reference sequence). V trimming: 2 bases; J trimming: 5 bases; junction bases outside the gene matches: 12. This CDR3 contains 18 residues. Here the CDR3 reads CASSLSASGGADSETQYF. DNA for the CDR3: TGTGCCAGCAGCTTATCGGCTAGCGGGGGGGCCGATTCCGAGACCCAGTACTTC.